The source of this TCR beta chain is a study of CD8 T cells in ankylosing spondylitis. In germline, CDR1 is LGHDT, CDR2 YNNKEL (reference sequence). V lost 3 bases to trimming and J lost 6 bases; unmatched junction nucleotides: 5. The CDR3 is 14 amino acids. TCR beta libraries were made by quantitative 5'-RACE with molecular barcodes. TCRdb reprocessed the 5' RACE reads via MiXCR and lists one record per CDR3 protein. The sample consists of under 550,000 distinct CDR3 sequences, roughly 26% of them appearing once. The study's findings and limits: Apparently characteristic of ankylosing spondylitis blood was a TCR beta motif (roughly eight highly homologous variants).

Comment on this clonotype: The antigen is undetermined.

The receptor was derived from a male donor with ankylosing spondylitis. J is TRBJ1-2 and V is TRBV3-1; 9 bases are shared with TRBD1. Sequencing was done on a sample of blood, either unsorted or a sorted T cell fraction (not recorded which). The chain's CDR3 is CASSHWTGENGYTF. CDR3 DNA sequence: TGTGCCAGCAGCCATTGGACAGGGGAGAATGGCTACACCTTC. The full variable domain, in which reference TRBV3-1 and TRBJ1-2 provide the parts outside the CDR3, is DTAVSQTPKYLVTQMGNDKSIKCEQNLGHDTMYWYKQDSKKFLKIMFSYNNKELIINETVPNRFSPKSPDKAHLNLHINSLELGDSAVYFCASSHWTGENGYTFGSGTRLTVV.